The 11 T cell receptor beta chains below come from one sample, sequenced in a study of yellow fever vaccine responses in identical twins. TCRdb independently ran MiXCR on the RT-PCR reads; one entry per CDR3 protein. The table has about 21,000 distinct CDR3 sequences, over 70% seen once; the top ten hold roughly 5%. Sequencing was performed on T cells from blood (PBMCs), unsorted or a sorted subset (not recorded which), taken before or after yellow fever vaccination (not recorded which). Receptors were obtained from a woman aged 18-30 years who received the yellow fever vaccine.

This chain joins TRBV11-2 and TRBJ2-1; no definite D call. Trimming removed 7 bases at V and 4 bases at J, with 23 bases between. The CDR3 runs to 17 residues. CDR1 and CDR2 (germline): SGHAT, FQNNGV. CDR3 sequence: CASTPRTYGNPYNEQFF. The CDR3 coding sequence is TGTGCCAGCACCCCTAGAACCTACGGCAACCCTTACAATGAGCAGTTCTTC.

V usage is TRBV3-1 and J usage is TRBJ1-2; D is unclear. V was clipped by 0 bases and J by 8 bases, with 10 bases between them. Germline-derived CDR1 and CDR2 are LGHDT and YNNKEL (reference sequence). This CDR3 is built from 13 residues. CDR3 protein: CASSQERLRGYTF. The CDR3 nucleotides are TGTGCCAGCAGCCAAGAAAGGCTTCGAGGCTACACCTTC.

The chain has TRBV2 and TRBJ2-2; D is unclear. The germline V and J ends were trimmed by 10 bases and 6 bases, with 24 bases remaining between them. The CDR3 sequence is 16 residues long. From germline, CDR1 is SNHLY and CDR2 FYNNEI. This chain's CDR3 is CATQLEGRNLPGELFF. The CDR3 bases are TGTGCCACCCAGCTTGAAGGCAGGAACCTACCCGGGGAGCTGTTTTTT. The variable domain in full, with the rest retrieved from reference TRBV2 and TRBJ2-2, is EPEVTQTPSHQVTQMGQEVILRCVPISNHLYFYWYRQILGQKVEFLVSFYNNEISEKSEIFDDQFSVERPDGSNFTLKIRSTKLEDSAMYFCATQLEGRNLPGELFFGEGSRLTVL.

V gene TRBV12-3 or TRBV12-4 combines with J gene TRBJ2-3, with D possibly TRBD2 on 6 matching bases. Trimming pared 2 bases from V and 10 bases from J, leaving 10 bases between. The CDR3 length is 12 residues. CDR3: CASSLPGGAQYF. The CDR3 DNA follows: TGTGCCAGCAGTTTACCCGGGGGTGCGCAGTATTTT.

This clonotype was counted a single time. The chain couples TRBV7-6 to TRBJ1-6; the D is unclear. This CDR3 contains 13 residues. Trimming cost V 2 bases and J 7 bases, with 6 bases left between them. Germline lookup yields CDR1 SGHVS and CDR2 FNYEAQ. The CDR3 protein is CASSLTDNSPLHF. DNA for the CDR3: TGTGCCAGCAGCTTAACAGACAATTCACCCCTCCACTTT.

The chain employs TRBV4-1 and TRBJ2-3; no clear D. Germline V CDR1 and CDR2: MGHRA, YSYEKL. V gave up 1 base and J gave up 8 bases, with 10 bases separating them. The CDR3 loop spans 13 amino acids. The CDR3 is CASSQVMYGTQYF. The CDR3, as DNA: TGCGCCAGCAGCCAAGTCATGTACGGTACGCAGTATTTT.

V gene TRBV10-3 combines with J gene TRBJ1-2; D gene uncertain. V was pared by 7 bases and J by 8 bases, with 20 bases between. The CDR3 is 14 residues long. The V gene's germline CDR1 is ENHRY and CDR2 SYGVKD. The CDR3 bases are TGTGCCATCACCCGAGGGCCGGGCCCATCGGGCTACACCTTC. Residues: CAITRGPGPSGYTF.

V usage is TRBV15 and J usage is TRBJ2-3; no firm D call. The V end lost 3 bases, the J end lost 0 bases, and 13 bases lay between the germline ends. Germline loops: CDR1 LNHNV, CDR2 YYDKDF (reference sequence). This CDR3 has 16 amino acids. DNA for the CDR3: TGTGCCACCAGCAGGGAGACGGGCCTTAGCACAGATACGCAGTATTTT. Its protein product is CATSRETGLSTDTQYF.

The rearrangement links TRBV11-2 to TRBJ2-2; the match to TRBD2 covers 7 bases. The CDR3 is 15 amino acids. The trim removed 6 bases at V and 0 bases at J, leaving 4 bases unmatched. From germline, CDR1 is SGHAT and CDR2 FQNNGV. CDR3 in DNA: TGTGCCAGCAGTACCGGGACTACGAACACCGGGGAGCTGTTTTTT. Translated: CASSTGTTNTGELFF.

The chain's CDR3 is CASSVGTGGGGNTIYF. In DNA form, the CDR3 reads TGTGCCAGCAGTGTTGGGACAGGGGGCGGTGGAAACACCATATATTTT. The rearrangement links TRBV2 to TRBJ1-3; 12 bases match TRBD1. Unmatched junction bases numbered 4, after V lost 4 bases and J lost 3 bases. CDR3 length: 16 residues. CDR1 SNHLY and CDR2 FYNNEI come from the germline V gene.

The chain links TRBV29-1 to TRBJ2-7; D is unclear. Germline V gene lookup returns CDR1 SQVTM and CDR2 ANQGSEA. CDR3 length: 14 residues. Deletions cut 1 base from V and 5 bases from J, with 15 bases between. This CDR3 reads CSVEVEQVTNEQYF. CDR3 DNA: TGCAGCGTTGAAGTTGAGCAGGTCACAAACGAGCAGTACTTC.